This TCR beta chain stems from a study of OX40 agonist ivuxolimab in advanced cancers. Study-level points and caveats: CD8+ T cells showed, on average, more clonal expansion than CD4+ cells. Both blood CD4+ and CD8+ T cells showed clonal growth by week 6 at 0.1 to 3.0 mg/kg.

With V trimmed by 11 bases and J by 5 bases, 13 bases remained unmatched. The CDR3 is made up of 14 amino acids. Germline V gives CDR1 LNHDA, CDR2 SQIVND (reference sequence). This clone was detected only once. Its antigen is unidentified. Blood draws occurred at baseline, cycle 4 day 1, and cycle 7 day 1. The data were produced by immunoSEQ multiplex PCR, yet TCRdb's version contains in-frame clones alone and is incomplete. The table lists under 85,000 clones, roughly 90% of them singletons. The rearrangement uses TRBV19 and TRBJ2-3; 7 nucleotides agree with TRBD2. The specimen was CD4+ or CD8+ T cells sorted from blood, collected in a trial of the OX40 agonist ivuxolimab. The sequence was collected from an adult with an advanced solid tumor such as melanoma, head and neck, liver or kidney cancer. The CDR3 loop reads CASLRAGVRDTQYF. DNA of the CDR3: TGTGCCTCCTTAAGGGCGGGAGTCAGAGATACGCAGTATTTT. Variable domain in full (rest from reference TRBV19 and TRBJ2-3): DGGITQSPKYLFRKEGQNVTLSCEQNLNHDAMYWYRQDPGQGLRLIYYSQIVNDFQKGDIAEGYSVSREKKESFPLTVTSAQKNPTAFYLCASLRAGVRDTQYFGPGTRLTVL.